This TCR beta chain was profiled in a study of regulatory T cells in long-lasting Graves disease. V shed 3 bases, J shed 1 base, and the junction held 15 bases outside the gene matches. The CDR3 spans 20 residues. Germline V gene lookup returns CDR1 MDHEN and CDR2 SYDVKM. The TCR beta library used iRepertoire HTBI primers with Arm-PCR amplification of CDR3. TCRdb analysed the multiplex PCR reads with MiXCR anew, one entry per CDR3 protein. The profile shows 450,000 to 600,000 distinct CDR3 sequences, around 16% of them singletons. This sample's time point: newly diagnosed GD, antithyroid drugs for less than 3 months. Preparation of the TCR library used RNA extracted from PBMCs. General study points: Favored gene segments in persistent disease were TRBV28, TRBJ1-2 and TRBJ2-5.

At least ten counts were recorded for this clonotype. The antigen is undetermined. These records were also assigned to another study, of T cells in Graves' hyperthyroidism and ophthalmopathy. This second study says: Exclusion criteria comprised uncontrolled infection, other autoimmune disease, pregnancy or lactation.

V is TRBV28 and J is TRBJ2-2; 9 nucleotides align to TRBD2. The receptor's source is a man aged 40-55 years with Graves disease. The starting material was peripheral blood mononuclear cells (PBMCs), obtained at new diagnosis, from a patient treated with antithyroid drugs. The CDR3 DNA sequence: TGTGCCAGCAGTTTCGGTCGACTAGCGGTCTATAGAAAGAACACCGGGGAGCTGTTTTTT. This encodes CASSFGRLAVYRKNTGELFF.